This T cell receptor (beta chain) was recorded in a study of blood T cell repertoires in COVID-19. Germline loops: CDR1 LNHDA, CDR2 SQIVND (reference sequence). V lost 4 bases to trimming and J lost 1 base, with 13 bases between them. This CDR3 spans 15 amino acids. Original methodology: Nucleated cell counts were estimated from reference gene primer amplification. Repertoires were generated with immunoSEQ multiplex PCR, while TCRdb's copy carries only in-frame clones and drops some. That table furnishes V, J and clone size, whereas the DNA furnished D and trimming. The sample holds about 260,000 clones, around 84% seen once.

Material for sequencing was peripheral blood. This sequence originates from a man in his sixties with acute or convalescent COVID-19. J is TRBJ1-1 and V is TRBV19; D might be TRBD1 (5 bases). The CDR3 DNA reads as TGTGCCAGTAGTAACCGATTGACAGAGAACACTGAAGCTTTCTTT. Its translation is CASSNRLTENTEAFF.